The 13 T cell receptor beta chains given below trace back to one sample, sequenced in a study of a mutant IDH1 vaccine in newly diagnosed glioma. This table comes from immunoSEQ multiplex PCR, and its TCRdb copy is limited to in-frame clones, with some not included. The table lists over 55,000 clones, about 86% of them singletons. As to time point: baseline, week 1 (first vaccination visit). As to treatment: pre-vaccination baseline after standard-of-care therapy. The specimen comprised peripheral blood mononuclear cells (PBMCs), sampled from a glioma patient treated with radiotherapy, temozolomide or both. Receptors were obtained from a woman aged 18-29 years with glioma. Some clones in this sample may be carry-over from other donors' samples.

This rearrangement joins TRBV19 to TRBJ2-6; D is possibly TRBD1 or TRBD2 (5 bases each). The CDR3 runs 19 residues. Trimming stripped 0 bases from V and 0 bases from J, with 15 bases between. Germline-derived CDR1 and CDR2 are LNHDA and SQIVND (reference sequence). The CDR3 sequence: CASSIDPPGSSSGANVLTF. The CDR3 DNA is TGTGCCAGTAGTATAGATCCTCCAGGGAGTTCCTCTGGGGCCAACGTCCTGACTTTC.

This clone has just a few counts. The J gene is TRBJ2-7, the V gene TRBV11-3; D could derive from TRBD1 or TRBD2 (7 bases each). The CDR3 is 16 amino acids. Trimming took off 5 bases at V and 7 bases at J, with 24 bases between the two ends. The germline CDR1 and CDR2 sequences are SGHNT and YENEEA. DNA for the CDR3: TGTGCCAGCAGCGCTCAGGGGGGGCCACCCGGGGATGAGCAGTACTTC. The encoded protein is CASSAQGGPPGDEQYF.

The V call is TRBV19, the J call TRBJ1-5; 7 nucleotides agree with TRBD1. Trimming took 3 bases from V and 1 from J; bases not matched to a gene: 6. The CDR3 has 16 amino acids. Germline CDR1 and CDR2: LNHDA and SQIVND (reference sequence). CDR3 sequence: CASSIPPGGSNQPQHF. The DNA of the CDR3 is TGTGCCAGTAGTATTCCTCCAGGGGGGAGCAATCAGCCCCAGCATTTT. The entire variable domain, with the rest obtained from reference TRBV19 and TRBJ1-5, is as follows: DGGITQSPKYLFRKEGQNVTLSCEQNLNHDAMYWYRQDPGQGLRLIYYSQIVNDFQKGDIAEGYSVSREKKESFPLTVTSAQKNPTAFYLCASSIPPGGSNQPQHFGDGTRLSIL.

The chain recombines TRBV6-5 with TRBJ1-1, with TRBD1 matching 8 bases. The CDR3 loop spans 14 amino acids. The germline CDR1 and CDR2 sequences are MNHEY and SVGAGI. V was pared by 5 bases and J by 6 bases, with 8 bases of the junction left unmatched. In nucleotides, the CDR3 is TGTGCCAGCAGTGGTGGACAGGGTTGGTCTGAAGCTTTCTTT. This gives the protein CASSGGQGWSEAFF.

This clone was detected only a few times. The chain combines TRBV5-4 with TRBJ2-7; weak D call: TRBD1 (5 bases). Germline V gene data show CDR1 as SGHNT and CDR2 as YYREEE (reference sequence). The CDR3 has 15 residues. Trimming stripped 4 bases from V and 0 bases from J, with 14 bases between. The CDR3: CASSPTPDNSYEQYF. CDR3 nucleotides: TGTGCCAGCAGCCCAACCCCGGACAACTCCTACGAGCAGTACTTC. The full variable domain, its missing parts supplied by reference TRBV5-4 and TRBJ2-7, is ETGVTQSPTHLIKTRGQQVTLRCSSQSGHNTVSWYQQALGQGPQFIFQYYREEENGRGNFPPRFSGLQFPNYSSELNVNALELDDSALYLCASSPTPDNSYEQYFGPGTRLTVT.

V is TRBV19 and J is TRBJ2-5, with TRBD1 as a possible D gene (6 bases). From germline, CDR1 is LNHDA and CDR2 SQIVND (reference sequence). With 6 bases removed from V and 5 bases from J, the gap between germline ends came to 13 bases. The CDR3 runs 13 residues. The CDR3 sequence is CASRITGLETQYF. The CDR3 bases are TGTGCCAGTAGGATAACAGGGCTCGAGACCCAGTACTTC.

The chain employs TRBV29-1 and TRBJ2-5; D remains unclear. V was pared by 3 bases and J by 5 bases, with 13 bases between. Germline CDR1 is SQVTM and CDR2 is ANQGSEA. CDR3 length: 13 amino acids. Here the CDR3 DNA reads TGCAGCGTTGACGGCCGATCCGGGGAGACCCAGTACTTC. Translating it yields CSVDGRSGETQYF.

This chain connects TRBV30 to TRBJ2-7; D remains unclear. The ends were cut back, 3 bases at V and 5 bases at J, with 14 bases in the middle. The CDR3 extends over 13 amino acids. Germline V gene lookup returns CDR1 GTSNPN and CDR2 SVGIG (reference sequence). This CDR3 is CAWRRYTADEQYF. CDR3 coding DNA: TGTGCCTGGAGGCGTTACACCGCAGACGAGCAGTACTTC.

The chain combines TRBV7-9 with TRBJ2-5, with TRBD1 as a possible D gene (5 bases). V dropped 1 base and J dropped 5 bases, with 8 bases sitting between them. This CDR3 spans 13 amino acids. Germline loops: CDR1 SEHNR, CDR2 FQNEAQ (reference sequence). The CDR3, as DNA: TGTGCCAGCAGCTTAGTTGGGGCGGAGACCCAGTACTTC. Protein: CASSLVGAETQYF. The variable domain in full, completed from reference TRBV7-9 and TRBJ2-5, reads DTGVSQNPRHKITKRGQNVTFRCDPISEHNRLYWYRQTLGQGPEFLTYFQNEAQLEKSRLLSDRFSAERPKGSFSTLEIQRTEQGDSAMYLCASSLVGAETQYFGPGTRLLVL.

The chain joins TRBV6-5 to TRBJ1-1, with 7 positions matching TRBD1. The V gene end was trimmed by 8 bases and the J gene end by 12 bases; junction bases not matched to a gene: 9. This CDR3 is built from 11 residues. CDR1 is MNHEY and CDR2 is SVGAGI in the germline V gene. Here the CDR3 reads CASLSGQRSFF. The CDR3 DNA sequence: TGTGCCAGCCTTTCGGGACAGCGGTCTTTCTTT.

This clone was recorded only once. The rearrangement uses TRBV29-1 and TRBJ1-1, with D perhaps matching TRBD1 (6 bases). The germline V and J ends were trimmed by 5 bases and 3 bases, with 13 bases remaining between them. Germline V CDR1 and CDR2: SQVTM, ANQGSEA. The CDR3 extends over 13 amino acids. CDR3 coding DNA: TGCAGCGTTCAAGGGGGTAGGGACACTGAAGCTTTCTTT. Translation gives CSVQGGRDTEAFF.

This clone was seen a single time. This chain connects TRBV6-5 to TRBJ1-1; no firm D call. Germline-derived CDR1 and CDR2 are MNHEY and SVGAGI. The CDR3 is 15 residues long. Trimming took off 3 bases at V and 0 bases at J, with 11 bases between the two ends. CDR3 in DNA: TGTGCCAGCAGTTATCGGCGGGTAATGAACACTGAAGCTTTCTTT. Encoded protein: CASSYRRVMNTEAFF.

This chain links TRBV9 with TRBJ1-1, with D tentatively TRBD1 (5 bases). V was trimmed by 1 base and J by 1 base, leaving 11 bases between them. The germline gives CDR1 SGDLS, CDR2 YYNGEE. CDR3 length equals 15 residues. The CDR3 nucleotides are TGTGCCAGCAGCGTAAAGGCCGGGGGGAACACTGAAGCTTTCTTT. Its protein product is CASSVKAGGNTEAFF. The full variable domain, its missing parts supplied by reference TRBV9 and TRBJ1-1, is DSGVTQTPKHLITATGQRVTLRCSPRSGDLSVYWYQQSLDQGLQFLIQYYNGEERAKGNILERFSAQQFPDLHSELNLSSLELGDSALYFCASSVKAGGNTEAFFGQGTRLTVV.